This is a list of T cell receptor beta chains from one sample in a study of T cell repertoires in cytomegalovirus infection. TCRdb independently ran MiXCR on the reads; one entry per CDR3 protein. The data show about 740,000 distinct CDR3 sequences, 33% seen once. These receptors' targets are unknown. The sample in question was cultured PBMCs, obtained from culture after CMV antigen stimulation. These receptor sequences come from a human donor in good health (CMV status not recorded). Some clones in this sample may be carry-over from other donors' samples. The CDR3 runs from the conserved cysteine through the conserved F or W. Fields, in order: D gene, J gene, clone size, V gene, CDR3 protein, CDR3 DNA. The D gene is left open where the match is weak. Expanded clones are given a class, and other clones once, few, many or no size at all.

TRBD1 TRBJ1-6 - TRBV2 CASSGNRGSSPLHF TGTGCCAGCAGTGGAAACAGGGGGAGTTCACCCCTCCACTTT
- TRBJ2-7 few TRBV7-9 CASSPSSGTTVYEQYF TGTGCCAGCAGCCCCTCGTCCGGGACCACTGTCTACGAGCAGTACTTC
- TRBJ1-5 - TRBV6-6 CASSADSTSSNQPQHF TGTGCCAGCAGTGCGGACTCGACATCGAGCAATCAGCCCCAGCATTTT
- TRBJ2-1 - TRBV7-2 CASSLVSESEQFF TGTGCCAGCAGCTTAGTATCTGAAAGTGAGCAGTTCTTC
TRBD1 TRBJ1-1 many TRBV7-2 CASSWRTGNTEAFF TGTGCCAGCAGCTGGAGGACAGGGAACACTGAAGCTTTCTTT
TRBD2 TRBJ2-2 - TRBV20-1 CSASTSGRNTGELFF TGCAGTGCAAGTACTAGCGGGAGGAACACCGGGGAGCTGTTTTTT
- TRBJ2-7 - TRBV6-2/TRBV6-3 CASSPRDEQYF TGTGCCAGCAGTCCTCGGGACGAGCAGTACTTC
TRBD2 TRBJ2-7 - TRBV20-1 CSGQTGLAGTYEQYF TGCAGTGGGCAAACGGGGCTAGCGGGGACCTACGAGCAGTACTTC
TRBD1 TRBJ1-1 - TRBV6-2/TRBV6-3 CASSPHPGTGFTEAFF TGTGCCAGCAGTCCTCACCCGGGGACAGGGTTTACTGAAGCTTTCTTT
- TRBJ2-5 few TRBV12-3/TRBV12-4 CASSKGRETQYF TGTGCCAGCTCGAAGGGACGAGAGACCCAGTACTTC
- TRBJ1-1 - TRBV27 CASSYVSSREAFF TGTGCCAGCAGTTATGTCAGCTCGCGAGAAGCTTTCTTT
- TRBJ2-5 once TRBV9 CASSVDLRGTQYF TGTGCCAGCAGCGTAGATCTGAGAGGGACCCAGTACTTC
TRBD1 TRBJ2-7 - TRBV6-5 CASRFRDRGEQYF TGTGCCAGCAGATTCCGGGACAGGGGCGAGCAGTACTTC